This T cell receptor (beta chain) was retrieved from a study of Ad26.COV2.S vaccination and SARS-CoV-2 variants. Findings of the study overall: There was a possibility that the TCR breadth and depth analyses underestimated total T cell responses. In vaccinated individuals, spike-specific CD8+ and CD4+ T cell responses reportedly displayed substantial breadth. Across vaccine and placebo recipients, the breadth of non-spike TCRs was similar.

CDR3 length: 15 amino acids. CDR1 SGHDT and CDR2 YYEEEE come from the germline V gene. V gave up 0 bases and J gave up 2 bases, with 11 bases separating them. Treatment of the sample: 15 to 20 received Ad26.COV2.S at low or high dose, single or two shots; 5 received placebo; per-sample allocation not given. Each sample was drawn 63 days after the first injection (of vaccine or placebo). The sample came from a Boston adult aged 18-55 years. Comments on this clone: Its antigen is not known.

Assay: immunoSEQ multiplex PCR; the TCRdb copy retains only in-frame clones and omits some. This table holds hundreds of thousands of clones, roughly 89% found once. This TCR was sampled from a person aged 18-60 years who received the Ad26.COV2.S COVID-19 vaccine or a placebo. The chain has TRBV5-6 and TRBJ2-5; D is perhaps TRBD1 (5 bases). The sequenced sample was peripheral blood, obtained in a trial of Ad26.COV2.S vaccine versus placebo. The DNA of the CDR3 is TGTGCCAGCAGCTTGGGGACACTCCGACAAGAGACCCAGTACTTC. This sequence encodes CASSLGTLRQETQYF.